This T cell receptor beta chain originates from a study of blood T cell repertoires in COVID-19. Looking at the study overall: The study drew acute and convalescent COVID-19 samples from the United States, Italy and Spain.

Only in-frame clones appear in the TCRdb table, and some are missing; sequencing was by immunoSEQ multiplex PCR. The sample contains tens of thousands of clones, 65% to 90% of which appear only once. CDR1 is MGHRA and CDR2 is YSYEKL in the germline V gene. V lost 4 bases and J lost 0, with 28 bases in between. This CDR3 region has 21 residues. This clonotype was obtained from a woman of 80 years or more with active or convalescent COVID-19. The chain links TRBV4-1 to TRBJ1-3; TRBD1 might be the D (5 bases). Specimen: peripheral blood. The CDR3 region has the DNA TGCGCCAGCAGCCTCCTATTGAGAGCCCCAGGGTTCGGCGTCTCTGGAAACACCATATATTTT. The encoded protein is CASSLLLRAPGFGVSGNTIYF.